Following are 25 T cell receptor beta chains from one sample sequenced in a study of blood T cell repertoires in COVID-19. The repertoire was sequenced with immunoSEQ multiplex PCR; TCRdb's copy has only in-frame clones and lacks some. The table shows about 130,000 clones, with approximately 74% occurring only once. Material for sequencing was peripheral blood. Every receptor here comes from an older man with COVID-19, enrolled during active disease.

This clone came up a few times. The V gene is TRBV7-9, the J gene TRBJ2-3; 7 nucleotides line up with TRBD1. Germline loops: CDR1 SEHNR, CDR2 FQNEAQ (reference sequence). This CDR3 comprises 15 residues. Trimming cost V 3 bases and J 2 bases; bases outside gene matches: 5. This CDR3 reads CASSFGTDDTDTQYF. The CDR3 coding sequence is TGTGCCAGCAGCTTCGGGACAGACGACACAGATACGCAGTATTTT.

The chain has TRBV6-5 and TRBJ2-1; 9 bases line up with TRBD1. Germline CDR1 is MNHEY and CDR2 is SVGAGI. Trimming at V came to 4 bases and at J to 2 bases, leaving 6 bases not matched to a gene. The CDR3 covers 16 residues. The CDR3 loop reads CASSSQGAQAYNEQFF. The CDR3 DNA follows: TGTGCCAGCAGTTCACAGGGGGCGCAGGCCTACAATGAGCAGTTCTTC.

This clone was counted between two and nine times. The chain has TRBV6-6 and TRBJ1-6; 7 bases are shared with TRBD1. The CDR3 sequence is 15 residues long. The V gene end was trimmed by 2 bases and the J gene end by 7 bases; junction bases not matched to a gene: 5. CDR1 and CDR2 (germline): MNHNY, SVGAGI (reference sequence). The CDR3 DNA is TGTGCCAGCAGTTACGAGGGACAGCGGAATTCACCCCTCCACTTT. It encodes CASSYEGQRNSPLHF.

The V and J genes are TRBV10-3 and TRBJ2-2; 12 bases are shared with TRBD2. There are 16 residues in the CDR3. The V segment lost 5 bases and the J segment 3 bases; nucleotides outside the gene matches: 4. Germline V CDR1 and CDR2: ENHRY, SYGVKD. CDR3 in DNA: TGTGCCATCAGTTCTCTAGCGGGAGGGGACACCGGGGAGCTGTTTTTT. It is translated as CAISSLAGGDTGELFF.

The chain recombines TRBV28 with TRBJ1-2; the match to TRBD1 covers 8 bases. Germline V gene lookup returns CDR1 MDHEN and CDR2 SYDVKM. The CDR3 spans 18 residues. The junction had 14 bases not matched to a gene; V was cut back by 2 bases and J by 3 bases. The CDR3 region is CASSLVRRRGRGDYGYTF. The CDR3 DNA reads TGTGCCAGCAGTTTAGTTCGACGCAGGGGGCGTGGAGACTATGGCTACACCTTC.

The CDR3 bases are TGTGCCAGCAGCCAAGATCCAGCGTCCTACGAGCAGTACTTC. Translated, it gives CASSQDPASYEQYF. The chain employs TRBV3-1 (or the pseudogene TRBV3-2) and TRBJ2-7; D remains unclear. The CDR3 length is 14 residues. The ends were cut back, 0 bases at V and 1 base at J, with 7 bases in the middle. Germline lookup yields CDR1 LGHDT and CDR2 YNNKEL (reference sequence).

This chain connects TRBV9 to TRBJ2-2; 9 nucleotides agree with TRBD1. The CDR3 totals 14 residues. CDR1 is SGDLS, CDR2 YYNGEE, per germline. V trimming: 5 bases; J trimming: 5 bases; junction bases outside the gene matches: 4. This chain's CDR3 is CASRRTGDTGELFF. For the CDR3, the DNA is TGTGCCAGCAGGAGGACAGGGGATACCGGGGAGCTGTTTTTT.

The genes are TRBV28 and TRBJ2-7; 12 bases agree with TRBD1. Germline values: CDR1 MDHEN, CDR2 SYDVKM. The CDR3 covers 14 residues. The V and J ends lost 4 bases and 6 bases, in that order; junction bases with no gene match: 4. The CDR3 sequence: CASSSGQGAGEQYF. In DNA form, the CDR3 reads TGTGCCAGCAGTTCGGGACAGGGGGCGGGCGAGCAGTACTTC.

The rearrangement joins TRBV5-1 to TRBJ2-3; 7 nucleotides match TRBD1. CDR1 is SGHRS and CDR2 is YFSETQ in the germline V gene. The V and J ends lost 0 bases and 4 bases, in that order; junction bases with no gene match: 5. There are 15 residues in the CDR3. The CDR3 reads CASSLEGQSPDTQYF. The DNA for the CDR3 is TGCGCCAGCAGCTTGGAGGGACAGAGTCCAGATACGCAGTATTTT. Full variable domain (rest looked up from reference TRBV5-1 and TRBJ2-3): KAGVTQTPRYLIKTRGQQVTLSCSPISGHRSVSWYQQTPGQGLQFLFEYFSETQRNKGNFPGRFSGRQFSNSRSEMNVSTLELGDSALYLCASSLEGQSPDTQYFGPGTRLTVL.

The chain is built from TRBV4-1 and TRBJ1-2; the match to TRBD1 covers 7 bases. The CDR3 spans 14 residues. Per the germline V gene, CDR1 is MGHRA and CDR2 is YSYEKL. With V trimmed by 1 base and J by 4 bases, 3 bases remained unmatched. CDR3 loop: CASSQGGTAYGYTF. The CDR3 region has the DNA TGCGCCAGCAGCCAAGGGGGGACAGCCTATGGCTACACCTTC.

The chain employs TRBV7-2 and TRBJ1-1; 7 bases line up with TRBD1. CDR1 and CDR2 from the germline V gene are SGHTA and FQGNSA. This CDR3 has 13 amino acids. J was trimmed by 1 base and V by 4 bases; bases with no gene match: 0. CDR3: CASSSGGNTEAFF. The CDR3 region has the DNA TGTGCCAGCAGCTCAGGGGGGAACACTGAAGCTTTCTTT.

The rearrangement joins TRBV13 to TRBJ2-2; 14 positions agree with TRBD2. Per the germline V gene, CDR1 is PRHDT and CDR2 is FYEKMQ (reference sequence). The CDR3 covers 18 residues. The V segment lost 3 bases and the J segment 5 bases; nucleotides outside the gene matches: 8. CDR3 region: CASSLPGLAGVRTGELFF. Written as DNA, the CDR3 is TGTGCCAGCAGCTTGCCGGGACTAGCGGGAGTCCGGACCGGGGAGCTGTTTTTT.

V gene TRBV4-2 combines with J gene TRBJ1-1; TRBD1 aligns across 7 bases. Germline V gene data show CDR1 as LGHNA and CDR2 as YNFKEQ. There are 15 residues in the CDR3. The V segment lost 6 bases and the J segment 1 base; nucleotides outside the gene matches: 8. The CDR3 bases are TGTGCCAGCAGTCCTTCCGGGACAGCGAACACTGAAGCTTTCTTT. This translates into CASSPSGTANTEAFF.

This chain uses TRBV6-5 with TRBJ1-3; 7 nucleotides agree with TRBD1. J was trimmed by 2 bases and V by 9 bases; bases with no gene match: 10. Germline V lookup: CDR1 MNHEY, CDR2 SVGAGI. This CDR3 region has 15 residues. The CDR3 sequence: CASNTGVGTGNTIYF. In DNA form, the CDR3 reads TGTGCCAGTAATACAGGGGTAGGGACTGGAAACACCATATATTTT.

The chain has TRBV5-3 and TRBJ1-1; 8 bases line up with TRBD1. TRBV5-3 is known as an ORF, though its function is uncertain. J was trimmed by 1 base and V by 2 bases; bases with no gene match: 7. The CDR3 totals 16 residues. This chain's CDR3 is CARSFFWGTGNTEAFF. The DNA of the CDR3 is TGTGCCAGAAGCTTTTTTTGGGGGACAGGGAACACTGAAGCTTTCTTT.

This clone was recorded once. V and J are TRBV28 and TRBJ2-5, with 7 positions matching TRBD2. The CDR3 loop spans 14 amino acids. Germline CDR1 is MDHEN and CDR2 is SYDVKM. V lost 7 bases, J lost 4 bases, and 9 bases stayed unmatched. The CDR3 protein is CASMERDMGETQYF. For the CDR3, the DNA is TGTGCCAGCATGGAGCGGGATATGGGAGAGACCCAGTACTTC.

The chain links TRBV5-5 to TRBJ1-3, with D tentatively TRBD1 (5 bases). CDR3 length: 14 amino acids. Germline V CDR1 and CDR2: SGHKS, YYEKEE (reference sequence). Trimming shortened V by 0 bases and J by 8 bases, and 12 bases separated the two germline ends. The CDR3 DNA reads TGTGCCAGCAGCTTGGCCAGGGAGGAGGACACCATATATTTT. Amino acid sequence: CASSLAREEDTIYF.

The J gene is TRBJ1-1, the V gene TRBV5-1, with D tentatively TRBD1 (6 bases). Germline loops: CDR1 SGHRS, CDR2 YFSETQ. Between the trimmed V and J ends, which lost 1 base and 8 bases, there was a span of 18 bases. The CDR3 is 15 residues long. CDR3 sequence: CASSLQVTGSAEAFF. DNA of the CDR3: TGCGCCAGCAGCTTGCAAGTCACAGGGAGCGCGGAAGCTTTCTTT. Full variable domain (remainder filled in from reference TRBV5-1 and TRBJ1-1): KAGVTQTPRYLIKTRGQQVTLSCSPISGHRSVSWYQQTPGQGLQFLFEYFSETQRNKGNFPGRFSGRQFSNSRSEMNVSTLELGDSALYLCASSLQVTGSAEAFFGQGTRLTVV.

The J gene is TRBJ2-5, the V gene TRBV4-1; 8 positions match TRBD1. Germline assignment: CDR1 MGHRA and CDR2 YSYEKL. CDR3 length: 15 amino acids. The V and J ends lost 5 bases and 5 bases, in that order; junction bases with no gene match: 10. DNA of the CDR3: TGCGCCAGCAGCGAACCGGGACAGGTTTCGGAGACCCAGTACTTC. This gives the protein CASSEPGQVSETQYF.

This chain links TRBV13 with TRBJ2-7, with D unclear. With 3 bases removed from V and 6 bases from J, the gap between germline ends came to 15 bases. The CDR3 is 14 residues long. Germline V gene data show CDR1 as PRHDT and CDR2 as FYEKMQ (reference sequence). The CDR3 loop reads CASSFSPPDPEQYF. The CDR3 nucleotides are TGTGCCAGCAGCTTCAGTCCGCCCGATCCCGAGCAGTACTTC.

The genes are TRBV5-4 and TRBJ1-1, with D perhaps matching TRBD1 (6 bases). This CDR3 has 13 amino acids. The V gene's germline CDR1 is SGHNT and CDR2 YYREEE (reference sequence). Trimming left V 5 bases short and J 3 bases short, with 11 bases between. CDR3 in amino acids: CASSPQGYTEAFF. CDR3 coding DNA: TGTGCCAGCAGTCCACAGGGATACACTGAAGCTTTCTTT.

The chain employs TRBV29-1 and TRBJ2-1; TRBD2 matches 12 bases. There are 14 residues in the CDR3. J gave up 7 bases and V 4 bases, and 5 bases lay outside the gene matches. CDR1 and CDR2 from the germline V gene are SQVTM and ANQGSEA. This chain's CDR3 is CSVVKGTSGNEQFF. CDR3 nucleotide sequence: TGCAGCGTTGTCAAGGGGACTAGCGGGAATGAGCAGTTCTTC.

This chain connects TRBV6-1 to TRBJ1-1; TRBD1 is a possible D gene (6 bases). V was shortened by 3 bases and J by 5 bases, with 13 bases between the two germline ends. CDR1 is MNHNS, CDR2 SASEGT, per germline. This CDR3 is built from 14 residues. CDR3 DNA sequence: TGTGCCAGCAGTGACACAGGGCTATATACTGAAGCTTTCTTT. Translated: CASSDTGLYTEAFF.

V and J are TRBV11-3 and TRBJ1-4; a weak D match, TRBD1 (5 bases). The germline V gene has CDR1 SGHNT and CDR2 YENEEA. CDR3 size: 19 residues. V gave up 5 bases and J gave up 1 base, with 23 bases separating them. The CDR3 DNA follows: TGTGCCAGCAGCCTTTCGCCTGGGGGGGATTGTAAAACTAATGAAAAACTGTTTTTT. This codes for CASSLSPGGDCKTNEKLFF.

The rearrangement joins TRBV24-1 to TRBJ2-1; TRBD1 agrees at 7 bases. The CDR3 is made up of 15 amino acids. The ends lost 3 bases at V and 5 bases at J; junction bases unmatched: 6. Germline loops: CDR1 KGHDR, CDR2 SFDVKD. The CDR3 DNA is TGTGCCACCAGTGATAACAGGGGTGGTGACAATGAGCAGTTCTTC. This sequence encodes CATSDNRGGDNEQFF.